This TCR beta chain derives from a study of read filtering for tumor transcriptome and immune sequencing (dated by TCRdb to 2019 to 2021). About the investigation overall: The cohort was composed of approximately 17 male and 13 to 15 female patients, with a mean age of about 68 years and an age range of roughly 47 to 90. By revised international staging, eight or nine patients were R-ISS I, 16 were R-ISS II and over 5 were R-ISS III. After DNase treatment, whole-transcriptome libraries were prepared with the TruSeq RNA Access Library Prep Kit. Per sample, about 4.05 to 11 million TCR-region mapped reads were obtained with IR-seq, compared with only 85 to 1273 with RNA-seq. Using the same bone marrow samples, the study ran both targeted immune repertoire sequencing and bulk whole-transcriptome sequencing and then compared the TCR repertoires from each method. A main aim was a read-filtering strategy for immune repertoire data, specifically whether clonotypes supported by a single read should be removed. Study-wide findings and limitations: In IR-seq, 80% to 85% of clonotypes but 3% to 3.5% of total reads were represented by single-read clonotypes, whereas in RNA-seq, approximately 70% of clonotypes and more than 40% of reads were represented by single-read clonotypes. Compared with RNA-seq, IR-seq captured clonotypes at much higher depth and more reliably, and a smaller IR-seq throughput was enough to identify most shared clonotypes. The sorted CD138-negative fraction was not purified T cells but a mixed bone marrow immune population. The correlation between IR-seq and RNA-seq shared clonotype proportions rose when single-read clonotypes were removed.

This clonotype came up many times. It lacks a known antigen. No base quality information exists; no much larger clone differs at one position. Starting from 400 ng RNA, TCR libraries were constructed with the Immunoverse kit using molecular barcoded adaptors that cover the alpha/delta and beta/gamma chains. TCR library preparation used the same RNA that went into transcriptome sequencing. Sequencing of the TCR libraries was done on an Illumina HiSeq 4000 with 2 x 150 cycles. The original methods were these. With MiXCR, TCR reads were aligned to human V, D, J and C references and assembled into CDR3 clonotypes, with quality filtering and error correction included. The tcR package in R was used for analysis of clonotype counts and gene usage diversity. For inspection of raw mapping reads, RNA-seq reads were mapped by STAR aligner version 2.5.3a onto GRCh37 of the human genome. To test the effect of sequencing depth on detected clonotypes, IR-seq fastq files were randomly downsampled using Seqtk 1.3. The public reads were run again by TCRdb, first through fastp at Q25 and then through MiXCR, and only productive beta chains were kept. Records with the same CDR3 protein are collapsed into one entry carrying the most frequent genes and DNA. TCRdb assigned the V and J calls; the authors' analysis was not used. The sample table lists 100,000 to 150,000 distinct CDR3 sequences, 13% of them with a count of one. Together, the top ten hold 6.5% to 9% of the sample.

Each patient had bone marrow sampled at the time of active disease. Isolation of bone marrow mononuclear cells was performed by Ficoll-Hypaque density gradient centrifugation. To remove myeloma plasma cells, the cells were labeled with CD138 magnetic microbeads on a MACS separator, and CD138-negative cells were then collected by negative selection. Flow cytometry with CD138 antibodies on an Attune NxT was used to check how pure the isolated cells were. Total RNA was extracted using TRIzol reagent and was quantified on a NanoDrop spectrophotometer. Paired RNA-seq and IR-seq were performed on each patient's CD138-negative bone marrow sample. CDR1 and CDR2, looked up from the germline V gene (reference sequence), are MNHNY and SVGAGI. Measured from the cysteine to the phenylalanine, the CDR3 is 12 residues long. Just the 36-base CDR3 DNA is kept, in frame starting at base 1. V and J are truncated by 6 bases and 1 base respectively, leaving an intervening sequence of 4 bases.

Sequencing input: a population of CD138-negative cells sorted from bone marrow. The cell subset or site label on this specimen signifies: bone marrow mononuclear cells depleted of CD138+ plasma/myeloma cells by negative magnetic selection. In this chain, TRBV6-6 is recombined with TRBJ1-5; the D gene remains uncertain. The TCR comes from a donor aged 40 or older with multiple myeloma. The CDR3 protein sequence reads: CASSESNQPQHF. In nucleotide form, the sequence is TGTGCCAGCAGCGAGAGCAATCAGCCCCAGCATTTT.